These 11 T cell receptor beta chains were sequenced from one sample in a study of T cell clusters in autoimmune cytopenias. Each sample's input was 250 to 300 ng genomic DNA, approximately 37,500 genome equivalents. TRB rearrangements were amplified by touch-down multiplex PCR with mixed TRB-A/B primers. TCRdb re-called the multiplex PCR reads; one entry per CDR3 protein, DNA not given. Recorded for this sample: some 12,000 distinct CDR3 sequences. These data also formed part of another study, on T cell repertoires in aging, cancer and after chemotherapy.

The sample taken for sequencing was peripheral blood. The source is a human donor in good health.

This clonotype is medium-sized by frequency. The chain is built from TRBV19 and TRBJ1-2. This CDR3 has 13 amino acids. Germline V CDR1 and CDR2: LNHDA, SQIVND (reference sequence). This CDR3 is CASSYGSPRGYTF.

J is TRBJ1-1 and V is TRBV5-6; TCRdb gives TRBD1 as the D gene, but with no DNA this cannot be confirmed. CDR1 and CDR2 from the germline V gene are SGHDT and YYEEEE. This CDR3 region has 15 residues. The CDR3 sequence is CASSLGPGLNTEAFF.

This clonotype is deemed medium-sized (0.01 to 0.1%) by its frequency. This rearrangement joins TRBV20-1 to TRBJ1-2. CDR1 and CDR2 (germline): DFQATT, SNEGSKA (reference sequence). CDR3 size: 12 residues. CDR3 sequence reads: CSAPGPYYGYTF.

The chain carries TRBV19 and TRBJ2-7. The CDR3 has 12 residues. CDR1 is LNHDA and CDR2 is SQIVND in the germline V gene (reference sequence). The CDR3 reads CASSRTANEQYF. The entire variable domain, with the rest obtained from reference TRBV19 and TRBJ2-7, is as follows: DGGITQSPKYLFRKEGQNVTLSCEQNLNHDAMYWYRQDPGQGLRLIYYSQIVNDFQKGDIAEGYSVSREKKESFPLTVTSAQKNPTAFYLCASSRTANEQYFGPGTRLTVT.

Frequency places this clonotype as medium-sized. V usage is TRBV6-1 and J usage is TRBJ1-3; as DNA is missing, the TRBD1 call by TCRdb cannot be tested. This CDR3 contains 16 residues. CDR1 MNHNS and CDR2 SASEGT come from the germline V gene. CDR3: CASSEVQGAGGNTIYF.

The CDR3: CASSFHSNQPQHF. The gene calls are TRBV18 and TRBJ1-5. The germline gives CDR1 KGHSH, CDR2 LQKENI. The CDR3 totals 13 residues.

Considering frequency, this clonotype is medium-sized (0.01 to 0.1%). This chain links TRBV6-5 with TRBJ2-7; absent DNA, TCRdb's TRBD1 call cannot be checked. The CDR3 is made up of 14 amino acids. Germline values: CDR1 MNHEY, CDR2 SVGAGI. The CDR3 spells CASSFQGWDGEQYF.

Frequency places this clonotype as medium-sized. This chain joins TRBV12-3 or TRBV12-4 and TRBJ2-2. The CDR3 totals 14 residues. The CDR3 reads CASSPSANTGELFF.

The V and J genes are TRBV10-3 and TRBJ1-1; the D gene TCRdb calls, TRBD1, cannot be checked with no DNA. Per germline, CDR1 ENHRY and CDR2 SYGVKD. The length of the CDR3 is 13 residues. CDR3 in amino acids: CAISGTGVTEAFF.

The chain recombines TRBV30 with TRBJ1-2; TCRdb reports TRBD1, a call that lacks DNA to check it against. The CDR3 covers 12 residues. The germline gives CDR1 GTSNPN, CDR2 SVGIG (reference sequence). The CDR3 loop reads CAWKQGMGGYTF.

Judged by frequency, this clonotype is medium-sized (0.01 to 0.1%). The chain uses TRBV7-9 and TRBJ1-6. Per germline, CDR1 SEHNR and CDR2 FQNEAQ (reference sequence). The CDR3 is 14 amino acids. CDR3 loop: CASSLEQYNSPLHF.